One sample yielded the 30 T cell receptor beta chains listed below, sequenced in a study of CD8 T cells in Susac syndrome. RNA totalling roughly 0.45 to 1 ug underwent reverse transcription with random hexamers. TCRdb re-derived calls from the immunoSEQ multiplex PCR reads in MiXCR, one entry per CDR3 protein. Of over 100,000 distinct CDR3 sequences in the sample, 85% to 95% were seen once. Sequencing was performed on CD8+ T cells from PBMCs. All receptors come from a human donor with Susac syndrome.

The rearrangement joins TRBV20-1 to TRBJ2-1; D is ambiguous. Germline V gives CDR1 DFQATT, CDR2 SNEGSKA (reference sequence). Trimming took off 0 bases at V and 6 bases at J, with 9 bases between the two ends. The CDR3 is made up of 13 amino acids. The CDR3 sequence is CSARDRNLNEQFF. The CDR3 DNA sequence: TGCAGTGCTAGAGATAGGAATCTCAATGAGCAGTTCTTC.

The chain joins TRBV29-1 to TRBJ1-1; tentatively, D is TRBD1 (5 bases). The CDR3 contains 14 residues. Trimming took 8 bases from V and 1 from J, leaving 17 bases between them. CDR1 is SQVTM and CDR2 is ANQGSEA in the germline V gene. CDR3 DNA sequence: TGCAGCCCGGGACGGGGTTACGAGAACACTGAAGCTTTCTTT. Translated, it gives CSPGRGYENTEAFF.

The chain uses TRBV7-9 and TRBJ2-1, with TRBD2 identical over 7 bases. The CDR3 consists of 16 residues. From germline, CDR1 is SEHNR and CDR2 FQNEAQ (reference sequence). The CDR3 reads CGVGTTKNPSYNEQFF. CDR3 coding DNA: TGTGGGGTTGGGACTACCAAGAATCCGTCCTACAATGAGCAGTTCTTC.

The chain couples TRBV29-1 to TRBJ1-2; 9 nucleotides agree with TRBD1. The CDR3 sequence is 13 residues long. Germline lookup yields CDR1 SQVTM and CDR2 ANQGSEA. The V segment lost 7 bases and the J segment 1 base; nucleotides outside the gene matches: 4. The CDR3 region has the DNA TGCAGCGCCCGGACAGGGGTTAACTATGGCTACACCTTC. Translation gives CSARTGVNYGYTF.

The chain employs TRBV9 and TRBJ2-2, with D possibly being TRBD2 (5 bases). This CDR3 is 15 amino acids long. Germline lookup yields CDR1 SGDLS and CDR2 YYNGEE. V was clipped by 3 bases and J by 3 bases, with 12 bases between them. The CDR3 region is CASSAPEGYTGELFF. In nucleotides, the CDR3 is TGTGCCAGCAGCGCCCCCGAGGGTTACACCGGGGAGCTGTTTTTT. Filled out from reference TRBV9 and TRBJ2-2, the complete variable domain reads DSGVTQTPKHLITATGQRVTLRCSPRSGDLSVYWYQQSLDQGLQFLIQYYNGEERAKGNILERFSAQQFPDLHSELNLSSLELGDSALYFCASSAPEGYTGELFFGEGSRLTVL.

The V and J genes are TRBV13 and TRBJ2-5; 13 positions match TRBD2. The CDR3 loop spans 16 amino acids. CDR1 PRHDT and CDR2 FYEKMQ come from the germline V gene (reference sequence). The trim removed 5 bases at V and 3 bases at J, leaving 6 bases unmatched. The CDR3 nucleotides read TGTGCCAGCAGCCCAGGCGGGACTAGCGGGGAAGAGACCCAGTACTTC. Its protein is CASSPGGTSGEETQYF.

CDR3 nucleotide sequence: TGTGCCTGGAGTATTACGGGGAAAGAAAAACTGTTTTTT. Protein product: CAWSITGKEKLFF. J is TRBJ1-4 and V is TRBV30; no reliable D call. CDR3 length equals 13 residues. The V end was cut by 2 bases, the J end by 8 bases, with 12 bases between. Germline V gene data show CDR1 as GTSNPN and CDR2 as SVGIG (reference sequence).

The CDR3 DNA reads as TGTGCCAGCAGCTTAGCGCTAACGGATACGCAGTATTTT. As protein: CASSLALTDTQYF. The V and J genes are TRBV7-6 and TRBJ2-3; D is undetermined. CDR1 and CDR2 (germline): SGHVS, FNYEAQ. CDR3 length: 13 residues. Trimming stripped 0 bases from V and 6 bases from J, with 7 bases between.

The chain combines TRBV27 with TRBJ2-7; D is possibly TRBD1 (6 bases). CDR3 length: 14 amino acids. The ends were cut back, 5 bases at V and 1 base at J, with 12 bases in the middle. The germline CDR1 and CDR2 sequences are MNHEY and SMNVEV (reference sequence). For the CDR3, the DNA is TGTGCCAGCAGTCCCCGACAGGAATCCTACGAGCAGTACTTC. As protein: CASSPRQESYEQYF.

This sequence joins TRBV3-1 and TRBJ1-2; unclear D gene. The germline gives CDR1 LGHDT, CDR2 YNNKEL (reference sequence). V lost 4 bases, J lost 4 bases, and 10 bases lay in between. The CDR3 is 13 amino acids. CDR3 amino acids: CASSPGLTYGYTF. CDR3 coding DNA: TGTGCCAGCAGCCCTGGACTTACCTATGGCTACACCTTC.

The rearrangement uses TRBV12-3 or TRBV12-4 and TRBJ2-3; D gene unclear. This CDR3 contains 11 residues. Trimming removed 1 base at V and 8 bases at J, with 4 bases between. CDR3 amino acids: CASSLGSTQYF. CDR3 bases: TGTGCCAGCAGTTTAGGCAGTACGCAGTATTTT.

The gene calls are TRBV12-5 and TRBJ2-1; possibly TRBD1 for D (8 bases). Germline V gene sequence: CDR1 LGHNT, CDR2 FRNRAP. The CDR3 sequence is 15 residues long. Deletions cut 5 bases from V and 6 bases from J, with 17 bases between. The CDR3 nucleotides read TGTGCTAGTGGTCTACAGGGGGGGGGCTTCAATGAGCAGTTCTTC. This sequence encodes CASGLQGGGFNEQFF.

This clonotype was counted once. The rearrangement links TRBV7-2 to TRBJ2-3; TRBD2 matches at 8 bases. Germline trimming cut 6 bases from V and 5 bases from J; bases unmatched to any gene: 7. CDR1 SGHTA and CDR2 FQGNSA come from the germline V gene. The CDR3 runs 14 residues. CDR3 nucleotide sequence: TGTGCCAGCAGTGTCGGGGGGGAAGGAGATACGCAGTATTTT. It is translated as CASSVGGEGDTQYF.

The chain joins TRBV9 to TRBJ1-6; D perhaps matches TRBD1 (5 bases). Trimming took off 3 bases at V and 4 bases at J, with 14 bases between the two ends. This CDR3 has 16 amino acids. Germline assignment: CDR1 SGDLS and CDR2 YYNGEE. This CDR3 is CASSDPTGTYNSPLHF. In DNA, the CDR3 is TGTGCCAGCAGCGATCCGACCGGGACTTATAATTCACCCCTCCACTTT.

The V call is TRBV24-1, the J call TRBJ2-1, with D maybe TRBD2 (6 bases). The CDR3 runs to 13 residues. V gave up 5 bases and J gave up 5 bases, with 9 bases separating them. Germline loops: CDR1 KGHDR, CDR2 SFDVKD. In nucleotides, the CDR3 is TGTGCCACCAGTGGGGGCGGGGACAATGAGCAGTTCTTC. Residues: CATSGGGDNEQFF.

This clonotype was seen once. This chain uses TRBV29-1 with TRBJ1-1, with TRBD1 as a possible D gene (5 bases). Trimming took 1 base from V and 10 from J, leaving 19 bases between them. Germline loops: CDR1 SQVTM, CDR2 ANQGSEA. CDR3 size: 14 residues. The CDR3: CSVEGTDQGVRAFF. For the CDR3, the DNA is TGCAGCGTTGAAGGAACGGATCAGGGAGTCCGAGCTTTCTTT.

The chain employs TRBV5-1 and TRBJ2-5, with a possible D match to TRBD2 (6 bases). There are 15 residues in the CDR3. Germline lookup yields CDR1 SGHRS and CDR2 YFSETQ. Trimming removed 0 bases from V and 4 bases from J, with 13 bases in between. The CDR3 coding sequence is TGCGCCAGCAGCTTGGCCGGGAGAGCCCCAGAGACCCAGTACTTC. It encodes CASSLAGRAPETQYF.

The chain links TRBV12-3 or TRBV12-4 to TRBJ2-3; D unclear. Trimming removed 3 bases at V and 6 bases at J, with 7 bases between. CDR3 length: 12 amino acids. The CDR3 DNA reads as TGTGCCAGCAGTTTGAGCTGGGATACGCAGTATTTT. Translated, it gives CASSLSWDTQYF.

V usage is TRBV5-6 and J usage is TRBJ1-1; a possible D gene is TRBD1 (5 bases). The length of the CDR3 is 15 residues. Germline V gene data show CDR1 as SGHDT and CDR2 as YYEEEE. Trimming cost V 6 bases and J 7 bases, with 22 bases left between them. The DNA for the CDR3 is TGTGCCAGCAAGGCAGGGCCTTCCTCTTACAATGAAGCTTTCTTT. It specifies CASKAGPSSYNEAFF.

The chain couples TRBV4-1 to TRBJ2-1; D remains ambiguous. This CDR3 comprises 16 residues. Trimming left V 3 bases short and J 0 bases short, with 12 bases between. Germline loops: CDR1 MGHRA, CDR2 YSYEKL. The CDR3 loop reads CASSQTGLSSYNEQFF. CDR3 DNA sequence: TGCGCCAGCAGCCAGACCGGCCTCAGCTCCTACAATGAGCAGTTCTTC.

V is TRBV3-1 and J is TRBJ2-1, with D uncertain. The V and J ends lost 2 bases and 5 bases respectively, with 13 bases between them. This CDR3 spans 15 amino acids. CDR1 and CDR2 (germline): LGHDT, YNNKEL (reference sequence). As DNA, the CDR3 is TGTGCCAGCAGCCAACCGAAACAATTGAACAATGAGCAGTTCTTC. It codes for CASSQPKQLNNEQFF.

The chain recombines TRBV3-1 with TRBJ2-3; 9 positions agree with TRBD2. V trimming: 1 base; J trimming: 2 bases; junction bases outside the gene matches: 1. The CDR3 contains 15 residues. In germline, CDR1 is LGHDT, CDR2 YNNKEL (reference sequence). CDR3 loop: CASSQGGGDTDTQYF. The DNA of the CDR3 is TGTGCCAGCAGCCAAGGCGGGGGGGACACAGATACGCAGTATTTT.

CDR3 coding DNA: TGTGCCAGCAGCTCCTGGGGAGGGAGGAACGAGCAGTACTTC. Its translation is CASSSWGGRNEQYF. The genes are TRBV5-6 and TRBJ2-7, with 7 nucleotides matching TRBD2. J lost 5 bases, V lost 3 bases, and 8 bases had no gene match. The CDR3 has 14 amino acids. Germline CDR1 and CDR2: SGHDT and YYEEEE.

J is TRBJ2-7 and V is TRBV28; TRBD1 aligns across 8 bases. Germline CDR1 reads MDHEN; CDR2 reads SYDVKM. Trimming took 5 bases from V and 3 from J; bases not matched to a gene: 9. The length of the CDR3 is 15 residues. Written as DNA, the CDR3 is TGTGCCAGCAGTGATACCGACAGGGGCAGCTACGAGCAGTACTTC. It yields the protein CASSDTDRGSYEQYF. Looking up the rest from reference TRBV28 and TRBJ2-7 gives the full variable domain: DVKVTQSSRYLVKRTGEKVFLECVQDMDHENMFWYRQDPGLGLRLIYFSYDVKMKEKGDIPEGYSVSREKKERFSLILESASTNQTSMYLCASSDTDRGSYEQYFGPGTRLTVT.

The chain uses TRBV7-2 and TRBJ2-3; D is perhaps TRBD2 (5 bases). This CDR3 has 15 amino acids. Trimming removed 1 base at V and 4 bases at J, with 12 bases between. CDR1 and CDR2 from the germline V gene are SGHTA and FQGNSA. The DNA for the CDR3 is TGTGCCAGCAGCTTAGTCGCGGGTATGGCAGATACGCAGTATTTT. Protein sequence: CASSLVAGMADTQYF. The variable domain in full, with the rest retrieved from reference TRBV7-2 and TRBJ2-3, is GAGVSQSPSNKVTEKGKDVELRCDPISGHTALYWYRQSLGQGLEFLIYFQGNSAPDKSGLPSDRFSAERTGGSVSTLTIQRTQQEDSAVYLCASSLVAGMADTQYFGPGTRLTVL.

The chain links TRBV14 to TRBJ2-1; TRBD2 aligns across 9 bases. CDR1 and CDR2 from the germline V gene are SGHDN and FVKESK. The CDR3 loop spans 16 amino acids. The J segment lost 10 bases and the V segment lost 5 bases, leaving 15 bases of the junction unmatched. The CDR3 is CASSSWGAGGRLEQFF. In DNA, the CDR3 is TGTGCCAGCAGCTCTTGGGGAGCGGGGGGTCGGTTGGAGCAGTTCTTC. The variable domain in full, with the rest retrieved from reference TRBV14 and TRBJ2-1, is EAGVTQFPSHSVIEKGQTVTLRCDPISGHDNLYWYRRVMGKEIKFLLHFVKESKQDESGMPNNRFLAERTGGTYSTLKVQPAELEDSGVYFCASSSWGAGGRLEQFFGPGTRLTVL.

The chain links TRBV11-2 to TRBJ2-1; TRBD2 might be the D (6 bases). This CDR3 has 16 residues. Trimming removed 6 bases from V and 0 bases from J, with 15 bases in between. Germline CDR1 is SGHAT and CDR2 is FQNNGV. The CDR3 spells CASSRTRGHSYNEQFF. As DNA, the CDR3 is TGTGCCAGCAGTCGAACGCGGGGCCACTCCTACAATGAGCAGTTCTTC.

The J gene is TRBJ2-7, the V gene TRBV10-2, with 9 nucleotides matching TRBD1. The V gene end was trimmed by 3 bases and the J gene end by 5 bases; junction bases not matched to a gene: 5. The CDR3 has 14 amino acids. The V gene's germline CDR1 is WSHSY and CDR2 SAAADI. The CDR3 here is CASSERGQGNEQYF. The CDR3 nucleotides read TGCGCCAGCAGTGAACGGGGACAGGGTAACGAGCAGTACTTC.

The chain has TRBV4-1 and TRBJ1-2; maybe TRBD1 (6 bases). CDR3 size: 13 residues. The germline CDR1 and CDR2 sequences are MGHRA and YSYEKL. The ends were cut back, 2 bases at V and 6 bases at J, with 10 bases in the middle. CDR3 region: CASSQLSGDGYTF. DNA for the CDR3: TGCGCCAGCAGCCAACTATCAGGGGATGGCTACACCTTC.

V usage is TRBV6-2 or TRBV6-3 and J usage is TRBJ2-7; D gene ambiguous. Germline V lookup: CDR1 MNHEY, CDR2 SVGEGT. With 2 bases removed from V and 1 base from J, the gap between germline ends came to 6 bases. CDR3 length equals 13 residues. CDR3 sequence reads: CASSYAASYEQYF. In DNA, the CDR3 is TGTGCCAGCAGTTACGCGGCTTCCTACGAGCAGTACTTC.